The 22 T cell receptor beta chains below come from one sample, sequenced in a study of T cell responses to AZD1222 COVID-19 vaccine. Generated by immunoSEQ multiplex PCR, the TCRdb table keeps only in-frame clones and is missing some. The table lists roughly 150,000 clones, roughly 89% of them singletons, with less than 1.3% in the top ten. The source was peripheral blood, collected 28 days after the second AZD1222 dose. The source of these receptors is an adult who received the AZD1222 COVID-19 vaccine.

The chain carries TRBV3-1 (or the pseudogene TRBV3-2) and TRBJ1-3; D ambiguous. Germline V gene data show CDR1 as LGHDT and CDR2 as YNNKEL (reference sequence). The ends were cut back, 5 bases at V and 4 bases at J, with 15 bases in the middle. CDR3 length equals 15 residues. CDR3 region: CASSTYSGTGNTIYF. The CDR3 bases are TGTGCCAGCAGCACTTACTCAGGAACGGGAAACACCATATATTTT.

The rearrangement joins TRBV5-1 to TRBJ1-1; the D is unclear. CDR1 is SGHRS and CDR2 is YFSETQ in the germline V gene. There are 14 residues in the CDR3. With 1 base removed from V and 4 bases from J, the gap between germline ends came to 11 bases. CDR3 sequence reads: CASSLPVSGTEAFF. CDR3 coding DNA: TGCGCCAGCAGCTTGCCGGTTTCGGGCACTGAAGCTTTCTTT.

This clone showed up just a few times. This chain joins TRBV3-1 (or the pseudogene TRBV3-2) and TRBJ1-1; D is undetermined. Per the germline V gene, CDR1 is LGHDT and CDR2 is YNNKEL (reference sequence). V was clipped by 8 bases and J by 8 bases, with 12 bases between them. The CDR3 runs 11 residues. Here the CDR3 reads CASGSGTEAFF. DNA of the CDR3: TGTGCCAGCGGCAGTGGTACGGAAGCTTTCTTT.

The chain's CDR3 is CAISEIWGYGYTF. The CDR3 DNA sequence: TGTGCCATCAGTGAGATTTGGGGCTATGGCTACACCTTC. The V gene is TRBV10-3, the J gene TRBJ1-2; D is ambiguous. The CDR3 extends over 13 amino acids. The germline V and J ends were trimmed by 2 bases and 4 bases, with 8 bases remaining between them. Germline loops: CDR1 ENHRY, CDR2 SYGVKD.

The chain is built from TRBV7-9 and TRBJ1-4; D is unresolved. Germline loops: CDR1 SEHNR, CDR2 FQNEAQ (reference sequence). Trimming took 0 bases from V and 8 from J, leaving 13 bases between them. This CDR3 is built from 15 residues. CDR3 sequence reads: CASSLALDGGEKLFF. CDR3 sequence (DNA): TGTGCCAGCAGCTTAGCTTTGGATGGAGGCGAAAAACTGTTTTTT.

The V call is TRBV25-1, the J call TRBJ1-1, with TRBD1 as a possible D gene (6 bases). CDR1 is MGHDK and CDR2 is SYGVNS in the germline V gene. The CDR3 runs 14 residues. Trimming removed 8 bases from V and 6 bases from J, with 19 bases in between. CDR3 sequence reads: CASSWGLRGAEAFF. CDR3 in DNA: TGTGCCAGCTCATGGGGGCTACGGGGCGCTGAAGCTTTCTTT.

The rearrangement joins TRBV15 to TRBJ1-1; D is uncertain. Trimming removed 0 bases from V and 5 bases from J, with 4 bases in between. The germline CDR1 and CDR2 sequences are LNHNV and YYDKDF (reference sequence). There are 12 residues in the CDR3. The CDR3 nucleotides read TGTGCCACCAGCAGAGATTGGACTGAAGCTTTCTTT. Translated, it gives CATSRDWTEAFF.

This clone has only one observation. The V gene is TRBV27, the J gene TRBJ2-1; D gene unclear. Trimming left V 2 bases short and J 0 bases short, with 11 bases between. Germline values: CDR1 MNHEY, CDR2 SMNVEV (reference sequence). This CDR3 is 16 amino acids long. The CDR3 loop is CASSLLAQSSYNEQFF. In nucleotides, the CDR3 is TGTGCCAGCAGTTTACTTGCCCAAAGCTCCTACAATGAGCAGTTCTTC.

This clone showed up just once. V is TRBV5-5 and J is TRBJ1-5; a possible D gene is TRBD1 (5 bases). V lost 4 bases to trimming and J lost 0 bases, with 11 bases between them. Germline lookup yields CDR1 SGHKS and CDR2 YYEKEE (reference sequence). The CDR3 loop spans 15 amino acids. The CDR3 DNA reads TGTGCCAGCAGCCGGGACGGTTATAGCAATCAGCCCCAGCATTTT. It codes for CASSRDGYSNQPQHF.

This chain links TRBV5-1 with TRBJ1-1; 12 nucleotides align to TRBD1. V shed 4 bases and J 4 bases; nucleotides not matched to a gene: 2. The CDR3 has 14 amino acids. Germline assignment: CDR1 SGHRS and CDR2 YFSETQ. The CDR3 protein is CASSPGQGATEAFF. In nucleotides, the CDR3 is TGCGCCAGCAGCCCGGGACAGGGGGCCACTGAAGCTTTCTTT. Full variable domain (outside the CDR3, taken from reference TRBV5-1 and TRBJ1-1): KAGVTQTPRYLIKTRGQQVTLSCSPISGHRSVSWYQQTPGQGLQFLFEYFSETQRNKGNFPGRFSGRQFSNSRSEMNVSTLELGDSALYLCASSPGQGATEAFFGQGTRLTVV.

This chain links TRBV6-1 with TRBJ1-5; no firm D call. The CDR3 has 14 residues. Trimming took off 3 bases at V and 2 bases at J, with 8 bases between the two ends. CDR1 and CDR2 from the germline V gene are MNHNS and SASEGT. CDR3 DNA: TGTGCCAGCAGTGAGTGGCAGGGCAATCAGCCCCAGCATTTT. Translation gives CASSEWQGNQPQHF.

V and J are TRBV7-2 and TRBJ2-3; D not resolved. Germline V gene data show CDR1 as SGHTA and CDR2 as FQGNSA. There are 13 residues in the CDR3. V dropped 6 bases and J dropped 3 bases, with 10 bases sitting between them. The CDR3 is CASRPGPTDTQYF. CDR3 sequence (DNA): TGTGCCAGCAGGCCGGGTCCTACAGATACGCAGTATTTT. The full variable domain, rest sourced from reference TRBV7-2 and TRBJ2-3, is GAGVSQSPSNKVTEKGKDVELRCDPISGHTALYWYRQSLGQGLEFLIYFQGNSAPDKSGLPSDRFSAERTGGSVSTLTIQRTQQEDSAVYLCASRPGPTDTQYFGPGTRLTVL.

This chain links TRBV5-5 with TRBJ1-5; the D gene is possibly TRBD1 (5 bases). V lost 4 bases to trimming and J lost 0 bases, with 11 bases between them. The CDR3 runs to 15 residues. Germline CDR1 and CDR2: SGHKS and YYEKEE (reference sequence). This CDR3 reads CASSPGQVSNQPQHF. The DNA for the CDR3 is TGTGCCAGCAGCCCCGGACAAGTTAGCAATCAGCCCCAGCATTTT.

The CDR3 is CASSPQGGSTDTQYF. The CDR3 DNA reads TGTGCCAGCAGCCCCCAGGGGGGTAGCACAGATACGCAGTATTTT. The chain employs TRBV11-3 and TRBJ2-3; maybe TRBD1 (7 bases). V lost 5 bases and J 0 bases, leaving 12 bases between the germline ends. Germline V gives CDR1 SGHNT, CDR2 YENEEA. This CDR3 contains 15 residues.

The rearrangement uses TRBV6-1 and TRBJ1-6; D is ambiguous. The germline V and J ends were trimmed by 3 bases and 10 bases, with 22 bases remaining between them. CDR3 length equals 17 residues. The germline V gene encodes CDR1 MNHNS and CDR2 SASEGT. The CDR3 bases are TGTGCCAGCAGTGAGTACCTCGGCCAGGAGGGTGGGTCACCCCTCCACTTT. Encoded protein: CASSEYLGQEGGSPLHF.

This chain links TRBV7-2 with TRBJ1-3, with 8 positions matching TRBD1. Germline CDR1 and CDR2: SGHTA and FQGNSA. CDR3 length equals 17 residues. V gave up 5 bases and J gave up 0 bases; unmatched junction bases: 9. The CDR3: CASSLAGGESSGNTIYF. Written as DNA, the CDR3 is TGTGCCAGCAGCCTGGCAGGGGGCGAATCCTCTGGAAACACCATATATTTT.

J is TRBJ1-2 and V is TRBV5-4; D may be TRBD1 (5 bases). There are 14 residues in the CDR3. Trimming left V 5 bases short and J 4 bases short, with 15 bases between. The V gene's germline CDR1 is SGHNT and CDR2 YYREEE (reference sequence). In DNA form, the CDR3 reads TGTGCCAGCAGTTCTGGGACGTCCTCCTATGGCTACACCTTC. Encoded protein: CASSSGTSSYGYTF.

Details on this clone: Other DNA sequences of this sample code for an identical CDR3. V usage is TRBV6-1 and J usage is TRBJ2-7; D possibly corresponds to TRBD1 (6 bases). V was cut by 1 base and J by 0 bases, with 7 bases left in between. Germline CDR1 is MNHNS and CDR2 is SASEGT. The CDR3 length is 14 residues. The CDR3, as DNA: TGTGCCAGCAGTGAAGACAGGGACTCCTACGAGCAGTACTTC. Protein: CASSEDRDSYEQYF.

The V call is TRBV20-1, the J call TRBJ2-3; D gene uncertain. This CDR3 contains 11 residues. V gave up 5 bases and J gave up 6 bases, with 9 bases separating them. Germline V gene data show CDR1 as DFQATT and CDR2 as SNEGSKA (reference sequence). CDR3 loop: CSAPLVDTQYF. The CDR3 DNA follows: TGCAGTGCTCCCCTAGTGGATACGCAGTATTTT.

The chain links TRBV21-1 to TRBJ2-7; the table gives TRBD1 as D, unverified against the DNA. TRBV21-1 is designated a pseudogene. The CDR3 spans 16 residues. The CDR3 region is CASSFLPGHSYEGQYF. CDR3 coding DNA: TGTGCCAGCAGCTTCTTACCGGGACATTCCTACGAAGGGCAGTACTTC.

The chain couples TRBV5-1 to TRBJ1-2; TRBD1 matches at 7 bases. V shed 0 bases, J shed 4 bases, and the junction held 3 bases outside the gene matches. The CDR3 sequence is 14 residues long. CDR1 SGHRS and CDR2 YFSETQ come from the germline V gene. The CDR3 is CASSLETGTYGYTF. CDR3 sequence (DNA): TGCGCCAGCAGCTTGGAGACAGGGACCTATGGCTACACCTTC.

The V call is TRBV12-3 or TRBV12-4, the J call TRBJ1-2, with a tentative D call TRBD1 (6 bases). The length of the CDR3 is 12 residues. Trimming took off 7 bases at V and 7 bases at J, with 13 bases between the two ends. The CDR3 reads CASISGEGGYTF. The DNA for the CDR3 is TGTGCCAGCATATCAGGGGAGGGTGGCTACACCTTC.